This is a list of T cell receptor beta chains from one sample in a study of T cell repertoires in cytomegalovirus infection. TCRdb recomputed calls from the reads with MiXCR, one row per CDR3 protein. This table holds 150,000 to 200,000 distinct CDR3 sequences, roughly 19% found once. Specimen: PBMCs. Receptors originate from a human donor in good health (CMV status not recorded). Some clones in this sample may be carry-over from other donors' samples. Each CDR3 is given with its conserved first and last residue.

J gene: TRBJ2-1; V gene: TRBV6-2/TRBV6-3; CDR3 length: 16; CDR3 protein: CASSYTMRSTYNEQFF
J gene: TRBJ1-2; V gene: TRBV19; CDR3 length: 12; CDR3 protein: CASRTGGYGYTF
J gene: TRBJ2-3; V gene: TRBV7-2; CDR3 length: 16; CDR3 protein: CASSSGLAGGSDTQYF
J gene: TRBJ2-2; V gene: TRBV6-6; CDR3 length: 12; CDR3 protein: CASNYYTGELFF
J gene: TRBJ1-1; V gene: TRBV12-3/TRBV12-4; CDR3 length: 15; CDR3 protein: CASSPRTGGRTEAFF
J gene: TRBJ2-1; V gene: TRBV6-1; CDR3 length: 15; CDR3 protein: CASSENDSKGDEQFF
J gene: TRBJ2-1; V gene: TRBV12-3/TRBV12-4; CDR3 length: 14; CDR3 protein: CASRLAGAYNEQFF
J gene: TRBJ2-2; V gene: TRBV7-2; CDR3 length: 13; CDR3 protein: CASSLGLAGGLFF
J gene: TRBJ2-5; V gene: TRBV4-2; CDR3 length: 15; CDR3 protein: CASSQVGSGEETQYF
J gene: TRBJ1-1; V gene: TRBV19; CDR3 length: 13; CDR3 protein: CASSLLSFGEAFF
J gene: TRBJ2-2; V gene: TRBV7-9; CDR3 length: 15; CDR3 protein: CASSSSGANTGELFF
J gene: TRBJ2-7; V gene: TRBV7-9; CDR3 length: 15; CDR3 protein: CASSSGLAVTYEQYF
J gene: TRBJ2-3; V gene: TRBV15; CDR3 length: 13; CDR3 protein: CATSLATTDTQYF
J gene: TRBJ2-2; V gene: TRBV7-9; CDR3 length: 12; CDR3 protein: CASSLEGWELFF
J gene: TRBJ2-1; V gene: TRBV7-9; CDR3 length: 11; CDR3 protein: CASSFGLEQFF
J gene: TRBJ1-1; V gene: TRBV6-1; CDR3 length: 17; CDR3 protein: CASTPGPTRGGGTEAFF
J gene: TRBJ1-1; V gene: TRBV19; CDR3 length: 14; CDR3 protein: CASGRDRASTEAFF
J gene: TRBJ2-1; V gene: TRBV2; CDR3 length: 15; CDR3 protein: CASSELEGSHNEQFF
J gene: TRBJ2-2; V gene: TRBV12-3/TRBV12-4; CDR3 length: 16; CDR3 protein: CASRPLGQGSTGELFF
J gene: TRBJ2-1; V gene: TRBV11-2; CDR3 length: 17; CDR3 protein: CASSISTGQGLRNEQFF
J gene: TRBJ1-2; V gene: TRBV12-3/TRBV12-4; CDR3 length: 13; CDR3 protein: CASSFDIVYGYTF
J gene: TRBJ2-3; V gene: TRBV2; CDR3 length: 16; CDR3 protein: CASSDWSLGSPDTQYF
J gene: TRBJ2-7; V gene: TRBV7-9; CDR3 length: 14; CDR3 protein: CASSPLPDSYEQYF
J gene: TRBJ1-5; V gene: TRBV28; CDR3 length: 13; CDR3 protein: CASSSPGTQPQHF
J gene: TRBJ2-2; V gene: TRBV25-1; CDR3 length: 14; CDR3 protein: CASRKQGSNGELFF
J gene: TRBJ2-6; V gene: TRBV14; CDR3 length: 16; CDR3 protein: CASSQDTGLGANVLTF
J gene: TRBJ2-2; V gene: TRBV7-2; CDR3 length: 14; CDR3 protein: CASKGLAGWGELFF
J gene: TRBJ2-5; V gene: TRBV7-8; CDR3 length: 11; CDR3 protein: CASSSAGPQYF
J gene: TRBJ2-1; V gene: TRBV6-6; CDR3 length: 14; CDR3 protein: CASSRELTGYEQFF
J gene: TRBJ2-7; V gene: TRBV6-2/TRBV6-3; CDR3 length: 15; CDR3 protein: CASSRPSVASYEQYF
J gene: TRBJ2-5; V gene: TRBV14; CDR3 length: 13; CDR3 protein: CASSHRYQETQYF
J gene: TRBJ2-1; V gene: TRBV6-6; CDR3 length: 12; CDR3 protein: CASSKTSGEQFF
J gene: TRBJ2-2; V gene: TRBV2; CDR3 length: 15; CDR3 protein: CASSDPGRNTGELFF
J gene: TRBJ1-1; V gene: TRBV7-6; CDR3 length: 15; CDR3 protein: CASSSGGLRYTEAFF
J gene: TRBJ2-5; V gene: TRBV6-5; CDR3 length: 14; CDR3 protein: CASRSRLPGETQYF